This T cell receptor beta chain came from a study of cytotoxic CD8 clonotypes in ibrutinib-treated CLL. Study context: There were, on average, about 260,000 productive templates and tens of thousands of productive rearrangements per sample. Study-wide results and limits: There were few public clonotypes, and on treatment they contracted or stayed stable. Elevated clonality accompanied ibrutinib response, with a return toward baseline values at progression.

The authors obtained roughly 1.8 micrograms of genomic DNA from cryopreserved PBMCs for TCR beta libraries. This clone occurred many times. Its target is unknown. This table comes from immunoSEQ multiplex PCR, and its TCRdb copy is limited to in-frame clones, with some not included. In the table there are some 200,000 clones, approximately 79% of which are singletons. Germline V gene sequence: CDR1 SEHNR, CDR2 FQNEAQ (reference sequence). Trimming took 5 bases from V and 9 from J, leaving 17 bases between them. The CDR3 runs 13 residues. V is TRBV7-9 and J is TRBJ2-7; maybe TRBD1 (6 bases). The sequence was collected from a human donor with chronic lymphocytic leukemia. This specimen consisted of PBMCs, obtained after 12 months of ibrutinib treatment. CDR3: CASSQGTGLGQYF. The CDR3 DNA sequence: TGTGCCAGCAGCCAGGGCACAGGGCTCGGGCAGTACTTC. The whole variable domain, filled in from reference TRBV7-9 and TRBJ2-7, reads DTGVSQNPRHKITKRGQNVTFRCDPISEHNRLYWYRQTLGQGPEFLTYFQNEAQLEKSRLLSDRFSAERPKGSFSTLEIQRTEQGDSAMYLCASSQGTGLGQYFGPGTRLTVT.